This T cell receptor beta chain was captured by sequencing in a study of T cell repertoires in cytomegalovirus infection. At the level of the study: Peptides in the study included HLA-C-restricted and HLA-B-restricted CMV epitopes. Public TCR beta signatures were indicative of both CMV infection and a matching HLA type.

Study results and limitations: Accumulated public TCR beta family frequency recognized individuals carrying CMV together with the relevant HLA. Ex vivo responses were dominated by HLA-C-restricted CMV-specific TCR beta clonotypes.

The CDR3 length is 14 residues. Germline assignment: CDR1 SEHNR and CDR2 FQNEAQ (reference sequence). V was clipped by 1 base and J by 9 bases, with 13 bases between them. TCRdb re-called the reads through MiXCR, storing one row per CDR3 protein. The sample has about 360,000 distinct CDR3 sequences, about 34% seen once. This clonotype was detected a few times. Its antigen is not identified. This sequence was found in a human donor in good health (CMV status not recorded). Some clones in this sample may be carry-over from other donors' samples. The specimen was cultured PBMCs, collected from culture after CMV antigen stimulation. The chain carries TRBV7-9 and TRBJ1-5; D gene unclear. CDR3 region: CASSLGGIGWPQHF. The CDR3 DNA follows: TGTGCCAGCAGCTTAGGTGGGATAGGGTGGCCCCAGCATTTT.